Below are 22 T cell receptor beta chains sequenced from a single sample in a study of identical twins. MiXCR, run by TCRdb on the 5' RACE reads, gives a single entry per CDR3 protein. The sample yields approximately 500,000 distinct CDR3 sequences, roughly 15% seen once. The sample was also linked to a second study, of yellow fever vaccine responses in identical twins.

The sequencing input was CD4+ T cells sorted from blood. These receptors all come from a woman aged 18-29 years in good health.

The CDR3 loop is CASSPLLAGGPGADTQYF. As DNA, the CDR3 is TGCGCCAGCAGCCCCCTCTTAGCGGGAGGGCCGGGCGCAGATACGCAGTATTTT. The chain joins TRBV5-1 to TRBJ2-3; 11 bases map to TRBD2. The germline gives CDR1 SGHRS, CDR2 YFSETQ. V was pared by 4 bases and J by 4 bases, with 14 bases of the junction left unmatched. The CDR3 is made up of 18 amino acids.

The rearrangement joins TRBV7-2 to TRBJ1-1; 9 nucleotides line up with TRBD1. The J segment lost 2 bases and the V segment lost 5 bases, leaving 6 bases of the junction unmatched. Germline CDR1 and CDR2: SGHTA and FQGNSA. This CDR3 has 15 amino acids. The CDR3: CASSPGQGRNTEAFF. CDR3 coding DNA: TGTGCCAGCAGCCCGGGACAGGGAAGAAACACTGAAGCTTTCTTT.

This clonotype was counted only a few times. The chain is built from TRBV20-1 and TRBJ2-7, with no clear D. The germline V gene has CDR1 DFQATT and CDR2 SNEGSKA (reference sequence). CDR3 length: 14 amino acids. Trimming cost V 0 bases and J 3 bases, with 12 bases left between them. The CDR3 nucleotides are TGCAGTGCTAGAGAAGAAGGGTCGGGCTACGAGCAGTACTTC. Its translation is CSAREEGSGYEQYF.

The CDR3 coding sequence is TGCGCCAGCAGCTTGAGCGGGGAGAAGAACACTGAAGCTTTCTTT. Amino acid sequence: CASSLSGEKNTEAFF. The J gene is TRBJ1-1, the V gene TRBV5-1; no reliable D call. The CDR3 length is 15 residues. The germline V gene has CDR1 SGHRS and CDR2 YFSETQ. V gave up 1 base and J gave up 1 base, with 11 bases separating them.

This clonotype was seen a few times. This chain connects TRBV6-5 to TRBJ2-7; D remains unclear. Germline V CDR1 and CDR2: MNHEY, SVGAGI. V lost 3 bases, J lost 2 bases, and 14 bases lay in between. The CDR3 covers 15 residues. The CDR3 region is CASSYRRPETYEQYF. CDR3 in DNA: TGTGCCAGCAGTTATCGTCGACCGGAAACCTACGAGCAGTACTTC.

This chain links TRBV18 with TRBJ2-1; D call uncertain. The CDR3 extends over 12 amino acids. The V gene lost 4 bases and the J gene lost 10 bases, with 11 bases spanning the gap. Germline V gene lookup returns CDR1 KGHSH and CDR2 LQKENI. The CDR3 region has the DNA TGTGCCAGCTCACTGTCCGTACTCGAGCAGTTCTTC. This encodes CASSLSVLEQFF.

The table lists this clonotype with a few counts. The rearrangement uses TRBV12-3 or TRBV12-4 and TRBJ2-1; 7 nucleotides agree with TRBD2. This CDR3 is built from 12 residues. With 5 bases clipped from V and 9 bases from J, the junction kept 4 bases outside the gene matches. The CDR3 here is CASSPTSAEQFF. The CDR3 DNA sequence: TGTGCCAGCAGTCCAACTAGCGCTGAGCAGTTCTTC.

This chain joins TRBV5-6 and TRBJ1-4; 9 bases line up with TRBD1. Germline assignment: CDR1 SGHDT and CDR2 YYEEEE. The J segment lost 8 bases and the V segment lost 5 bases, leaving 10 bases of the junction unmatched. The CDR3 extends over 15 amino acids. Written as DNA, the CDR3 is TGTGCCAGCAGTAAAGGAGGGGGACAGGGCGAAAAACTGTTTTTT. Protein product: CASSKGGGQGEKLFF.

The chain combines TRBV5-4 with TRBJ2-1, with 9 bases that match TRBD2. J gave up 2 bases and V 4 bases, and 4 bases lay outside the gene matches. The CDR3 has 15 residues. Germline V gene data show CDR1 as SGHNT and CDR2 as YYREEE (reference sequence). CDR3 residues: CASSRGLATYNEQFF. CDR3 sequence (DNA): TGTGCCAGCAGCCGGGGACTAGCTACCTACAATGAGCAGTTCTTC.

V and J are TRBV24-1 and TRBJ2-1, with 13 nucleotides matching TRBD2. The J segment lost 8 bases and the V segment lost 4 bases, leaving 4 bases of the junction unmatched. The CDR3 consists of 15 residues. Germline V gene data show CDR1 as KGHDR and CDR2 as SFDVKD. CDR3 coding DNA: TGTGCCACCAGTGAAACTAGCGGGGGGGCCCATGAGCAGTTCTTC. Amino acids: CATSETSGGAHEQFF.

V is TRBV5-1 and J is TRBJ2-4; D tentatively fits TRBD1 or TRBD2 (5 bases each). V was shortened by 2 bases and J by 4 bases, with 10 bases between the two germline ends. Germline loops: CDR1 SGHRS, CDR2 YFSETQ. This CDR3 comprises 14 residues. Here the CDR3 reads CASSFGTGKNIQYF. CDR3 in DNA: TGCGCCAGCAGCTTTGGGACGGGAAAAAACATTCAGTACTTC.

This clonotype came up many times. This chain joins TRBV25-1 and TRBJ1-2; tentatively, D is TRBD1 (5 bases). The CDR3 runs to 14 residues. Germline V gene sequence: CDR1 MGHDK, CDR2 SYGVNS. V shed 3 bases and J shed 4 bases, with 12 bases lying between them. CDR3 coding DNA: TGTGCCAGCAGTGAGGGGGGGGTTTCCTATGGCTACACCTTC. Its translation: CASSEGGVSYGYTF.

The V and J genes are TRBV6-6 and TRBJ2-1; D gene unclear. Germline V CDR1 and CDR2: MNHNY, SVGAGI (reference sequence). Between the trimmed V and J ends, which lost 5 bases and 4 bases, there was a span of 9 bases. This CDR3 comprises 13 residues. The CDR3, as DNA: TGTGCCAGCAGTCAACATGAGTACAATGAGCAGTTCTTC. As protein: CASSQHEYNEQFF.

This clonotype was observed many times. CDR3 bases: TGTGCCAGCAGTTTCCCCGGGACCGAAGCTTTCTTT. Translation gives CASSFPGTEAFF. V and J are TRBV12-3 or TRBV12-4 and TRBJ1-1; maybe TRBD1 (5 bases). V was clipped by 3 bases and J by 8 bases, with 10 bases between them. The CDR3 extends over 12 amino acids.

A few counts support this clonotype. The chain joins TRBV9 to TRBJ2-7; 9 nucleotides agree with TRBD1. The CDR3 extends over 15 amino acids. Germline lookup yields CDR1 SGDLS and CDR2 YYNGEE. V trimming: 3 bases; J trimming: 2 bases; junction bases outside the gene matches: 6. Here the CDR3 reads CASSEGGTGTYEQYF. The DNA for the CDR3 is TGTGCCAGCAGCGAGGGGGGGACAGGGACCTACGAGCAGTACTTC.

This clonotype was found a few times. This rearrangement joins TRBV7-2 to TRBJ1-1, with D tentatively TRBD1 (5 bases). The CDR3 length is 15 residues. The germline V gene has CDR1 SGHTA and CDR2 FQGNSA. Trimming removed 0 bases from V and 1 base from J, with 9 bases in between. CDR3 sequence reads: CASSLAAGKNTEAFF. Here the CDR3 DNA reads TGTGCCAGCAGCTTAGCGGCAGGGAAGAACACTGAAGCTTTCTTT. The variable domain in full, completed from reference TRBV7-2 and TRBJ1-1, reads GAGVSQSPSNKVTEKGKDVELRCDPISGHTALYWYRQSLGQGLEFLIYFQGNSAPDKSGLPSDRFSAERTGGSVSTLTIQRTQQEDSAVYLCASSLAAGKNTEAFFGQGTRLTVV.

The sample holds a few counts of this clonotype. The rearrangement links TRBV9 to TRBJ2-1; D might be TRBD2 (6 bases). CDR3 length equals 12 residues. Trimming pared 7 bases from V and 10 bases from J, leaving 15 bases between. Germline loops: CDR1 SGDLS, CDR2 YYNGEE. CDR3: CASGTPGGEQFF. The DNA for the CDR3 is TGTGCCAGCGGGACTCCCGGAGGGGAGCAGTTCTTC.

The J gene is TRBJ2-4, the V gene TRBV24-1; D remains unclear. This CDR3 contains 11 residues. V lost 0 bases and J lost 8, with 1 base in between. Germline values: CDR1 KGHDR, CDR2 SFDVKD. Here the CDR3 DNA reads TGTGCCACCAGTGATTTGGACATTCAGTACTTC. Amino acid sequence: CATSDLDIQYF.

V gene TRBV5-1 combines with J gene TRBJ2-7, with D tentatively TRBD1 or TRBD2 (5 bases each). Germline loops: CDR1 SGHRS, CDR2 YFSETQ. There are 15 residues in the CDR3. V was trimmed by 0 bases and J by 4 bases, leaving 14 bases between them. This CDR3 reads CASSLGPGPDYEQYF. In DNA form, the CDR3 reads TGCGCCAGCAGCTTGGGACCGGGACCAGATTACGAGCAGTACTTC.

V usage is TRBV6-1 and J usage is TRBJ1-6; D is unclear. CDR3 size: 16 residues. Germline CDR1 reads MNHNS; CDR2 reads SASEGT. V gave up 3 bases and J gave up 0 bases, with 9 bases separating them. The CDR3 is CASSETKSSYNSPLHF. The CDR3 DNA follows: TGTGCCAGCAGTGAGACCAAGAGCTCCTATAATTCACCCCTCCACTTT.

The chain combines TRBV11-1 with TRBJ2-3; D call uncertain. Germline lookup yields CDR1 SGHAT and CDR2 FQDESV (reference sequence). The CDR3 is made up of 15 amino acids. The V gene lost 2 bases and the J gene lost 0 bases, with 9 bases spanning the gap. CDR3 sequence reads: CASSLSFGSTDTQYF. The DNA of the CDR3 is TGTGCCAGCAGCTTAAGTTTCGGTAGCACAGATACGCAGTATTTT.

This chain connects TRBV2 to TRBJ1-1, with D hard to call. Germline lookup yields CDR1 SNHLY and CDR2 FYNNEI. The V and J ends lost 6 bases and 10 bases respectively, with 3 bases between them. There are 8 residues in the CDR3. The CDR3 sequence is CASRRAFF. The CDR3 region has the DNA TGTGCCAGCAGGCGAGCTTTCTTT. The full variable domain, with the rest looked up from reference TRBV2 and TRBJ1-1, is EPEVTQTPSHQVTQMGQEVILRCVPISNHLYFYWYRQILGQKVEFLVSFYNNEISEKSEIFDDQFSVERPDGSNFTLKIRSTKLEDSAMYFCASRRAFFGQGTRLTVV.